This T cell receptor (beta chain) was observed in a study of cytomegalovirus exposure and HLA in healthy donors. Overall study findings and caveats: The listing of 150 or so TCR beta chains classed them as cytomegalovirus-associated.

The data were produced by immunoSEQ multiplex PCR, yet TCRdb's version contains in-frame clones alone and is incomplete. Of about 260,000 clones in the sample, about 90% were seen once. To note about this clone: Its antigen is not identified.

CDR1 SGHVS and CDR2 FNYEAQ come from the germline V gene. Trimming cost V 1 base and J 6 bases, with 18 bases left between them. The CDR3 is 17 amino acids. Sequencing input: PBMCs. The chain is built from TRBV7-6 and TRBJ2-2; D is possibly TRBD1 or TRBD2 (5 bases each). The sequence was collected from a woman in her 30s in good health and CMV-seronegative. CDR3 nucleotide sequence: TGTGCCAGCAGCTTAGGGTCTTGGGGGAGAGAGGCCGGGGAGCTGTTTTTT. Amino acid sequence: CASSLGSWGREAGELFF.